This T cell receptor beta chain is from a study of blood T cell repertoires in COVID-19. This clone has a single count. Trimming at V came to 6 bases and at J to 5 bases, leaving 9 bases not matched to a gene. Germline CDR1 is MDHEN and CDR2 is SYDVKM. The CDR3 has 14 amino acids. Clones were sequenced by immunoSEQ multiplex PCR, and TCRdb holds only the in-frame ones, with some missing. The sample records approximately 110,000 clones, over 75% being singletons. The receptor was isolated from a woman between 50 and 59 years old with acute or convalescent COVID-19. This chain connects TRBV28 to TRBJ1-2, with TRBD1 matching 7 bases. The sample consisted of peripheral blood. The CDR3 coding sequence is TGTGCCAGCAGCTCCACAGGGGAAGCATATGGCTACACCTTC. Its translation: CASSSTGEAYGYTF.